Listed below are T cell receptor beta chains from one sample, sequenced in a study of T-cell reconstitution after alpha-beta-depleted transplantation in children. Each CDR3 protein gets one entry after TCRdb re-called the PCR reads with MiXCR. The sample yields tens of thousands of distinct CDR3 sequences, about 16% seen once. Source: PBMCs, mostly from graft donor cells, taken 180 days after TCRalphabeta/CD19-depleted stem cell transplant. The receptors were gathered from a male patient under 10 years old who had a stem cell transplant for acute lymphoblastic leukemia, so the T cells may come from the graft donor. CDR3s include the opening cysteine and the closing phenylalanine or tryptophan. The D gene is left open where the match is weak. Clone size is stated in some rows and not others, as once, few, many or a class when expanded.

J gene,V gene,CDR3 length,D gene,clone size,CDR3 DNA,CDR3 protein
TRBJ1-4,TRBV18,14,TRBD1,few,TGTGCCAGCTCACCGGACAGGGAAGACGAAAAACTGTTTTTT,CASSPDREDEKLFF
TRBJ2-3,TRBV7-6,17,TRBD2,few,TGTGCCAGCAGCGGGAAGGGGTCTAGCGGGATAACAGATACGCAGTATTTT,CASSGKGSSGITDTQYF
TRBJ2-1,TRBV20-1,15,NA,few,TGCAGTGCTAGAGTATTAGGGGATCCCTACAATGAGCAGTTCTTC,CSARVLGDPYNEQFF
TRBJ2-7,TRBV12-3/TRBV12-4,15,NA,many,TGTGCCAGTTCCCAAATTCCGCTGGCGGACGACGAGCAGTACTTC,CASSQIPLADDEQYF
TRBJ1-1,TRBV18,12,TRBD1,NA,TGTGCCAGCTCACGACAGGGCGCTGAAGCTTTCTTT,CASSRQGAEAFF
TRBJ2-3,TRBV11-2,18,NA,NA,TGTGCCAGCACCCACCCCCGGGCCACTCAAAAAAGCACAGATACGCAGTATTTT,CASTHPRATQKSTDTQYF
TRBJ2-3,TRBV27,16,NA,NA,TGTGCCAGCAGTTTGGGAAGGCTAGCATTCACAGATACGCAGTATTTT,CASSLGRLAFTDTQYF
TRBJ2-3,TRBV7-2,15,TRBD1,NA,TGTGCCAGCAGCGCATCCGGGACAGGGGATCATACGCAGTATTTT,CASSASGTGDHTQYF
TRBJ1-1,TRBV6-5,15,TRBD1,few,TGTGCCAGCAGTTACTCCGGGACAGCGAACACTGAAGCTTTCTTT,CASSYSGTANTEAFF
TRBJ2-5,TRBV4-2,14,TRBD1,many,TGTGCCAGCAGCCAAGAGGGACAGAAAGAGACCCAGTACTTC,CASSQEGQKETQYF
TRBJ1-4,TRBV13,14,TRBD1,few,TGTGCCAGCAGCCCGAGACAGGGAAATGAAAAACTGTTTTTT,CASSPRQGNEKLFF
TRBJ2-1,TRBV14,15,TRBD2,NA,TGTGCCAGCAGCCAAGTACGGGGGGGCCGGGATGAGCAGTTCTTC,CASSQVRGGRDEQFF
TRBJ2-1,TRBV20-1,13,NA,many,TGCAGTGCTAGAGTCGTCCTCGGGAACGAGCAGTTCTTC,CSARVVLGNEQFF
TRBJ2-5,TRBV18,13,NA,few,TGTGCCAGCTCACCCGGCGGGGCAGAGACCCAGTACTTC,CASSPGGAETQYF
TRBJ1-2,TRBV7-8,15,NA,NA,TGTGCCAGCACCCTCGGCTCTAACCCCCACTATGGCTACACCTTC,CASTLGSNPHYGYTF
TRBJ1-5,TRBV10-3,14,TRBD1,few,TGTGCCATCAGTGGGACAGGGGTCAATCAGCCCCAGCATTTT,CAISGTGVNQPQHF
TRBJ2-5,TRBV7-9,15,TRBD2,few,TGTGCCAGCAGGCCCCCCGCGGGGGGCCGGGAGACCCAGTACTTC,CASRPPAGGRETQYF
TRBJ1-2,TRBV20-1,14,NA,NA,TGCAGTGCTAGGGGGCCGGGGGCGGGCTATGGCTACACCTTC,CSARGPGAGYGYTF
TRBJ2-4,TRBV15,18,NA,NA,TGTGCCACCAGCAGGGAAATCCCAGGGAGGGGGTTGACTGACATTCAGTACTTC,CATSREIPGRGLTDIQYF
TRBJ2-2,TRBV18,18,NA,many,TGTGCCAGCTCACCACTATCGACAGCTACCTCGAACACCGGGGAGCTGTTTTTT,CASSPLSTATSNTGELFF
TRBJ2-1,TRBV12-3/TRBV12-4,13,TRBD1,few,TGTGCCAGCGGGGACAGGGGTAGCGATGAGCAGTTCTTC,CASGDRGSDEQFF
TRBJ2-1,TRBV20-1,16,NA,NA,TGCAGTGCTCCCTCGATTCGTACGGCACTTTACAATGAGCAGTTCTTC,CSAPSIRTALYNEQFF
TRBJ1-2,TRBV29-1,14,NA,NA,TGCAGCGTTGAAGACAGGGGCAGGTACTATGGCTACACCTTC,CSVEDRGRYYGYTF
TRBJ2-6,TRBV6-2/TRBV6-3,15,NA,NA,TGTGCCAGCAGTTACGGTGCTCGGGGGGCCAACGTCCTGACTTTC,CASSYGARGANVLTF
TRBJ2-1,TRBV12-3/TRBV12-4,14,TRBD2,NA,TGTGCCAGCAGTTTCCCGGGACTAGCGGGGAGGCAGTTCTTC,CASSFPGLAGRQFF
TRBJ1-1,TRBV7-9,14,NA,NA,TGTGCCAGCAGCTTAATGAGACCGGGCACTGAAGCTTTCTTT,CASSLMRPGTEAFF
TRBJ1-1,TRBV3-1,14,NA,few,TGTGCCAGCAGCCCAGGGTGGGAAAACACTGAAGCTTTCTTT,CASSPGWENTEAFF
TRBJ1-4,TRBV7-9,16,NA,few,TGTGCCAGCAGCTTAGAGGGCGGGACAACCAATGAAAAACTGTTTTTT,CASSLEGGTTNEKLFF
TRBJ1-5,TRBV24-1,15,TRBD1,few,TGTGCCACCAGTGATACAGGGGGTAGCAATCAGCCCCAGCATTTT,CATSDTGGSNQPQHF
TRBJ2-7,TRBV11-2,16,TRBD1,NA,TGTGCCAGCAGCCGAAATGCCGGGACAGGGGCCTACGAGCAGTACTTC,CASSRNAGTGAYEQYF
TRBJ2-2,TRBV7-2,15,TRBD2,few,TGTGCCAGCAGCTTAGGACTAGCGTATACCGGGGAGCTGTTTTTT,CASSLGLAYTGELFF
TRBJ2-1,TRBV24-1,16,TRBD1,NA,TGTGCCACCAGTGAGTCTGACAGGGGGCTTTACAATGAGCAGTTCTTC,CATSESDRGLYNEQFF
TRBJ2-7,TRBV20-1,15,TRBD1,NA,TGCAGTGCTAGGGAACCCGGGACAGGGCTTCACGAGCAGTACTTC,CSAREPGTGLHEQYF
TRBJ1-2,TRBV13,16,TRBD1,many,TGTGCCAGCAGCACGGGACAGGGGGCCCGAATCTATGGCTACACCTTC,CASSTGQGARIYGYTF
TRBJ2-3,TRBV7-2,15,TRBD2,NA,TGTGCCAGCAGCTTAGTCCAGCTAGCGGCAGATACGCAGTATTTT,CASSLVQLAADTQYF
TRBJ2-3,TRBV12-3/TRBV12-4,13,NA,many,TGTGCCAGCAGCCCCGACGGGGGAGATACGCAGTATTTT,CASSPDGGDTQYF
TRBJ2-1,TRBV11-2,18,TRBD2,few,TGTGCCAGCAGCTCCAGGGGACTAGCGGGGGGAACCTACAATGAGCAGTTCTTC,CASSSRGLAGGTYNEQFF
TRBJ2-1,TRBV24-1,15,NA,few,TGTGCCACCAGTGACACCTGGGGCCGGAACAATGAGCAGTTCTTC,CATSDTWGRNNEQFF